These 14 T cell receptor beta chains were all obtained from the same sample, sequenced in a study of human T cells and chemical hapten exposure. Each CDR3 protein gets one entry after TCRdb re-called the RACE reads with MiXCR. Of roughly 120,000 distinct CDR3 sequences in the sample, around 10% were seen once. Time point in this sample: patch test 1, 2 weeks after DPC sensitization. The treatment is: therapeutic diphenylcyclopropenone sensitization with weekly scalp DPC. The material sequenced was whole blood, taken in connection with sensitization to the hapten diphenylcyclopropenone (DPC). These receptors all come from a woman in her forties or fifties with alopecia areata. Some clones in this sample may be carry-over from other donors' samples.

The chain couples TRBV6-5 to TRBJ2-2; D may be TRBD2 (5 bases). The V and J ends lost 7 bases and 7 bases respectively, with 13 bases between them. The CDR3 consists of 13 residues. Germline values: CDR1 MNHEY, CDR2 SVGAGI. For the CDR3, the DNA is TGTGCCAGCATGAATGTAGGAGGCGGGGAGCTGTTTTTT. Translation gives CASMNVGGGELFF.

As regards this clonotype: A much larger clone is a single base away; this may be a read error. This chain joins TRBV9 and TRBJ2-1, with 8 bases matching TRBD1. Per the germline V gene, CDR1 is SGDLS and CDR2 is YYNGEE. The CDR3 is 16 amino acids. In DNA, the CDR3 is TGTGCCTGCAGCCGCAGGGGGCGGGACACCTACAATGAGCAGTTCTTC. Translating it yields CACSRRGRDTYNEQFF. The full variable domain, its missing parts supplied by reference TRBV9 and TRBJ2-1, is DSGVTQTPKHLITATGQRVTLRCSPRSGDLSVYWYQQSLDQGLQFLIQYYNGEERAKGNILERFSAQQFPDLHSELNLSSLELGDSALYFCACSRRGRDTYNEQFFGPGTRLTVL.

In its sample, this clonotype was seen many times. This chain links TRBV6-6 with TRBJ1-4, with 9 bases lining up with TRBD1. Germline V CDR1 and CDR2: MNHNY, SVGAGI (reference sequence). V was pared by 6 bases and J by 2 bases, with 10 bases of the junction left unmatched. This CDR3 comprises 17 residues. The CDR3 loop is CASRVPGQGPTNEKLFF. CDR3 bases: TGTGCCAGCAGAGTCCCGGGACAGGGCCCCACTAATGAAAAACTGTTTTTT.

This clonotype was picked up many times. The CDR3 reads CASSQDGTRSTDTQYF. CDR3 DNA: TGCGCCAGCAGCCAAGATGGGACCCGTAGCACAGATACGCAGTATTTT. V and J are TRBV4-1 and TRBJ2-3; the D gene could be TRBD1 or TRBD2 (5 bases each). Germline V lookup: CDR1 MGHRA, CDR2 YSYEKL. The CDR3 runs to 16 residues. The germline V and J ends were trimmed by 0 bases and 0 bases, with 10 bases remaining between them.

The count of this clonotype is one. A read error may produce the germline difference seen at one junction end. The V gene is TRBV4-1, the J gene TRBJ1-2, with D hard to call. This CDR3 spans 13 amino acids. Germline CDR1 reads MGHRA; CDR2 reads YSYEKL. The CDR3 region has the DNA TGCGCCGGCAGCCTACGGGCTGACTATGGCTACACCTTC. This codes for CAGSLRADYGYTF.

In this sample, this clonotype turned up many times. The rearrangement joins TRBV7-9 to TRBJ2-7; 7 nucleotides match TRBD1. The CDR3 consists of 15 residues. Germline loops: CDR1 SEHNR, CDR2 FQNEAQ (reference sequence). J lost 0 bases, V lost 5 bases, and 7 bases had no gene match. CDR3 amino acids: CASSLVGDSSYEQYF. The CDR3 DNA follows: TGTGCCAGCAGCCTAGTCGGGGACAGCTCCTACGAGCAGTACTTC.

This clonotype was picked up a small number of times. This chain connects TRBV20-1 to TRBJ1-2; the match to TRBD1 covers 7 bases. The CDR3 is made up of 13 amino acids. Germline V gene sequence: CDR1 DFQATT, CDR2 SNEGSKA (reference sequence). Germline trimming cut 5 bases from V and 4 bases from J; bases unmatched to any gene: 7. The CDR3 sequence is CSASDRRGYGYTF. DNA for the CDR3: TGCAGTGCTTCGGACAGGCGAGGCTATGGCTACACCTTC.

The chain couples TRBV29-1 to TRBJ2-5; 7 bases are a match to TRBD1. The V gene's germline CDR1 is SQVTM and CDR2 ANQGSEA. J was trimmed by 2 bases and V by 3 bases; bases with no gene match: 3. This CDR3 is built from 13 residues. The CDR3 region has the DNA TGCAGCGTTGAGGGACAGATACAAGAGACCCAGTACTTC. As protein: CSVEGQIQETQYF. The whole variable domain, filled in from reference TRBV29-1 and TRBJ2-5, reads SAVISQKPSRDICQRGTSLTIQCQVDSQVTMMFWYRQQPGQSLTLIATANQGSEATYESGFVIDKFPISRPNLTFSTLTVSNMSPEDSSIYLCSVEGQIQETQYFGPGTRLLVL.

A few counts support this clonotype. The DNA for the CDR3 is TGTGCCAGCAGCCGAAGGGGGGGAAACACCGGGGAGCTGTTTTTT. This sequence encodes CASSRRGGNTGELFF. The rearrangement uses TRBV14 and TRBJ2-2; D is possibly TRBD2 (7 bases). Germline CDR1 SGHDN, CDR2 FVKESK. Deletions cut 4 bases from V and 2 bases from J, with 11 bases between. This CDR3 contains 15 residues.

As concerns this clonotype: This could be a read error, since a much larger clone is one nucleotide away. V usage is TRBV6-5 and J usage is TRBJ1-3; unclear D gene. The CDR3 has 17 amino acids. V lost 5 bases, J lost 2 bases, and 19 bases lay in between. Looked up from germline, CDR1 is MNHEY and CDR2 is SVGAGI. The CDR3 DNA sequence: TGTGCCAGCAGTACCCTCGACGGTCCGCTCACTGGAAACACCATATATTTT. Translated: CASSTLDGPLTGNTIYF.

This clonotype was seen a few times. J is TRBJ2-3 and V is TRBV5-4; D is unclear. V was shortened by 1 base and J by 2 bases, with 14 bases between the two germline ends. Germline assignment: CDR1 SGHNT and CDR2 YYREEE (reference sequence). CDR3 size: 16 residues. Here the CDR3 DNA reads TGTGCCAGCAGCTTGCGGTCAATTACAAACACAGATACGCAGTATTTT. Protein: CASSLRSITNTDTQYF.

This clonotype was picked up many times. DNA for the CDR3: TGTGCCAGCAGCTTAGGAGGGACAGGATTCTACGAGCAGTACTTC. It is translated as CASSLGGTGFYEQYF. The gene calls are TRBV7-2 and TRBJ2-7; 8 positions match TRBD1. The CDR3 runs to 15 residues. Germline V lookup: CDR1 SGHTA, CDR2 FQGNSA. J was trimmed by 3 bases and V by 1 base; bases with no gene match: 5.

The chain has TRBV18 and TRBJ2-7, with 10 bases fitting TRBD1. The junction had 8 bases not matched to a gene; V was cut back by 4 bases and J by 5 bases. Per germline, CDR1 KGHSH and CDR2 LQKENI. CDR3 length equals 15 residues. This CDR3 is CASSLTKTGGNEQYF. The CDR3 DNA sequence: TGTGCCAGCTCACTTACAAAGACAGGGGGCAACGAGCAGTACTTC. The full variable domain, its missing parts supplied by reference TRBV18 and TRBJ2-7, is NAGVMQNPRHLVRRRGQEARLRCSPMKGHSHVYWYRQLPEEGLKFMVYLQKENIIDESGMPKERFSAEFPKEGPSILRIQQVVRGDSAAYFCASSLTKTGGNEQYFGPGTRLTVT.

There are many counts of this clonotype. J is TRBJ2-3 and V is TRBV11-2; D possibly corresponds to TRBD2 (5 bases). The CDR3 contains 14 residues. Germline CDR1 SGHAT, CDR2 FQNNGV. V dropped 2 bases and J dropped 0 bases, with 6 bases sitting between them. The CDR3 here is CASSLLASTDTQYF. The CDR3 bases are TGTGCCAGCAGCTTACTAGCTAGCACAGATACGCAGTATTTT.